This T cell receptor beta chain comes out of a study of cytomegalovirus exposure and HLA in healthy donors. About the study: Tens of millions of unique TCRs, all from HLA-typed donors, were included in an early release of the data.

It was with 60 Vbeta and 13 Jbeta primers that the PCR ran. This table comes from immunoSEQ multiplex PCR, and its TCRdb copy is limited to in-frame clones, with some not included. This repertoire shows about 110,000 clones, roughly 84% found once; its top ten account for roughly 6%. Points from the study as a whole: Several V segments, TRBV6-2 and TRBV6-3 among them, could not be told apart and were dropped. Researchers catalogued approximately 170 TCR beta chains as cytomegalovirus-associated.

Trimming removed 3 bases from V and 3 bases from J, with 3 bases in between. The CDR3 totals 12 residues. Germline V gives CDR1 SNHLY, CDR2 FYNNEI. A word on this clone: The antigen is undetermined.

Source material: PBMCs. The chain combines TRBV2 with TRBJ1-5; D gene ambiguous. The TCR was taken from a man under 40 in good health and CMV-seropositive. CDR3 sequence (DNA): TGTGCCAGCAGTGACAACAATCAGCCCCAGCATTTT. Its protein is CASSDNNQPQHF.